A selection of T cell receptor beta chains follows, all from one sample in a study of blood T cell repertoires in COVID-19. The method was immunoSEQ multiplex PCR; TCRdb's version includes in-frame clones alone and lacks a portion of them. Found here are a few hundred thousand clones, 75% to 90% of them singletons; the top ten hold 15% to 20%. The source material was PBMCs or T cells enriched from blood (not recorded which). The receptors stem from a man aged 40-49 years who had recovered from COVID-19. The CDR3 runs from the conserved cysteine through the conserved F or W. The D gene is left open where the match is weak. Clone size is given for some rows only: seen once, a few or many times, or a class if the clone is expanded.

d_call,cdr3_length,v_call,j_call,clone_size,cdr3_aa,cdr3_nt
TRBD1,14,TRBV9,TRBJ1-4,-,CASSLGQGEEKLFF,TGTGCCAGCAGCCTCGGACAGGGGGAGGAAAAACTGTTTTTT
-,15,TRBV18,TRBJ1-1,-,CASSPVADMNTEAFF,TGTGCCAGCTCACCGGTGGCAGACATGAACACTGAAGCTTTCTTT
TRBD2,14,TRBV9,TRBJ2-1,-,CASTEASGYNEQFF,TGTGCCAGCACGGAGGCTAGCGGTTACAATGAGCAGTTCTTC
TRBD2,14,TRBV10-1,TRBJ2-5,-,CASSEAGGPGTQYF,TGCGCCAGCAGTGAAGCGGGAGGGCCGGGGACCCAGTACTTC
-,17,TRBV9,TRBJ1-3,few,CASSALSGTGSGNTIYF,TGTGCCAGCAGCGCCCTTTCCGGGACTGGCTCTGGAAACACCATATATTTT
TRBD2,13,TRBV14,TRBJ2-7,-,CASSRTRGGEQYF,TGTGCCAGCAGCCGGACTAGGGGAGGCGAGCAGTACTTC
-,14,TRBV19,TRBJ2-7,-,CASSTGRPSYEQYF,TGTGCCAGTAGTACGGGGAGGCCCTCCTACGAGCAGTACTTC
-,18,TRBV21-1,TRBJ2-2,few,CASSKSRGRTSGTGELFF,TGTGCCAGCAGCAAAAGCAGAGGAAGGACATCGGGCACCGGGGAGCTGTTTTTT
-,12,TRBV6-5,TRBJ2-7,-,CASSTGGNEQYF,TGTGCCAGCTCTACCGGGGGTAACGAGCAGTACTTC
-,13,TRBV15,TRBJ2-3,once,CATSRDHTDTQYF,TGTGCCACCAGCAGAGATCACACAGATACGCAGTATTTT
TRBD1,15,TRBV7-2,TRBJ2-7,-,CASSLDRGGGYEQYF,TGTGCCAGCAGCCTCGACAGGGGGGGAGGCTACGAGCAGTACTTC
TRBD1,13,TRBV2,TRBJ1-5,-,CASSRTGDQPQHF,TGTGCCAGCAGCCGGACAGGGGATCAGCCCCAGCATTTT
-,16,TRBV28,TRBJ1-4,-,CASSLGGGGNDEKLFF,TGTGCCAGCAGTTTAGGGGGAGGTGGGAATGATGAAAAACTGTTTTTT
-,14,TRBV30,TRBJ2-7,-,CAWSRGSSSYEQYF,TGTGCCTGGAGTCGGGGATCTAGCTCCTACGAGCAGTACTTC
TRBD1,16,TRBV4-1,TRBJ2-5,-,CASSPRQGARGETQYF,TGCGCCAGCAGCCCTAGACAGGGGGCGAGAGGGGAGACCCAGTACTTC
-,12,TRBV5-8,TRBJ1-2,-,CASSLEGRGYTF,TGTGCCAGCAGCTTGGAGGGGCGAGGCTACACCTTC
-,15,TRBV9,TRBJ2-7,few,CASSVGPATIYEQYF,TGTGCCAGCAGCGTAGGGCCAGCCACTATCTACGAGCAGTACTTC
-,17,TRBV29-1,TRBJ1-1,-,CSVELGSSNVVGTEAFF,TGCAGCGTTGAACTAGGGAGCAGTAATGTCGTAGGAACTGAAGCTTTCTTT
-,16,TRBV25-1,TRBJ2-1,few,CASSASGWEAPNEQFF,TGTGCCAGCAGTGCCTCCGGGTGGGAGGCCCCCAATGAGCAGTTCTTC
TRBD1,15,TRBV18,TRBJ2-5,-,CASSPDREWDETQYF,TGTGCCAGCTCACCAGACAGGGAATGGGATGAGACCCAGTACTTC
TRBD2,17,TRBV5-1,TRBJ2-7,-,CASSGGLAGVWAREQYF,TGCGCCAGCAGTGGGGGGCTAGCGGGAGTCTGGGCCCGGGAGCAGTACTTC
-,14,TRBV5-1,TRBJ1-4,-,CASRKGEANEKLFF,TGCGCCAGCAGAAAGGGAGAGGCTAATGAAAAACTGTTTTTT
-,14,TRBV28,TRBJ1-1,-,CASSFSGGYTEAFF,TGTGCCAGCAGTTTTAGTGGGGGCTACACTGAAGCTTTCTTT
-,17,TRBV6-1,TRBJ2-7,-,CASSEASWSYSLYEQYF,TGTGCCAGCAGTGAAGCCTCCTGGAGCTATAGTCTTTACGAGCAGTACTTC
-,17,TRBV5-1,TRBJ2-3,-,CASSLGPLETTSGTQYF,TGCGCCAGCAGCTTGGGACCACTAGAGACTACCAGCGGTACGCAGTATTTT
TRBD2,11,TRBV20-1,TRBJ2-7,-,CSARSSGTTNF,TGCAGTGCTAGGTCTAGCGGGACCACAAACTTC
-,16,TRBV9,TRBJ2-1,few,CASSAGISDLFDEQFF,TGTGCCAGCAGCGCCGGGATCTCGGACCTATTCGATGAGCAGTTCTTC
-,14,TRBV6-1,TRBJ2-5,-,CASSEHRVYETQYF,TGTGCCAGCAGTGAACATCGGGTATACGAGACCCAGTACTTC
-,14,TRBV7-9,TRBJ1-1,-,CASSLGHPNTEAFF,TGTGCCAGCAGCTTGGGACACCCCAACACTGAAGCTTTCTTT
-,14,TRBV19,TRBJ2-2,-,CASSISLYTGELFF,TGTGCCAGTAGTATTAGTCTTTACACCGGGGAGCTGTTTTTT
-,13,TRBV6-5,TRBJ1-2,-,CASSLLPGYGYTF,TGTGCCAGCAGTTTACTCCCGGGTTATGGCTACACCTTC
-,17,TRBV7-6,TRBJ1-4,-,CASSSSYSGATNEKLFF,TGTGCCAGCAGCTCCTCCTATTCAGGGGCAACTAATGAAAAACTGTTTTTT
-,15,TRBV6-1,TRBJ2-6,few,CASSESRSGANVLTF,TGTGCCAGCAGTGAGTCCCGCTCTGGGGCCAACGTCCTGACTTTC
-,12,TRBV11-3,TRBJ1-1,-,CASSLEGRQAFF,TGTGCCAGCAGCTTAGAGGGGAGGCAAGCTTTCTTT
-,13,TRBV3-1/TRBV3-2,TRBJ1-1,-,CASSLPWNTEAFF,TGTGCCAGCAGCCTCCCATGGAACACTGAAGCTTTCTTT
-,13,TRBV6-5,TRBJ2-7,-,CASSERQVLEQYF,TGTGCCAGCAGCGAGAGACAGGTCCTCGAGCAGTACTTC
-,14,TRBV7-3,TRBJ1-4,-,CASSLRGTGEKLFF,TGTGCCAGCAGCTTACGGGGGACTGGCGAAAAACTGTTTTTT
-,14,TRBV2,TRBJ2-1,-,CASSEVAFSNEQFF,TGTGCCAGCAGTGAAGTGGCCTTTTCAAATGAGCAGTTCTTC
-,19,TRBV30,TRBJ1-6,-,CAWTLGSGVQNSYNSPLHF,TGTGCCTGGACCCTCGGGAGCGGGGTACAAAACTCCTATAATTCACCCCTCCACTTT
-,12,TRBV20-1,TRBJ1-2,-,CSASYGPGGYTF,TGCAGTGCTAGTTACGGACCGGGGGGCTACACCTTC
-,16,TRBV7-9,TRBJ2-7,-,CASSLTSRISSYEQYF,TGTGCCAGCAGCTTAACGTCGAGGATATCCTCCTACGAGCAGTACTTC
-,14,TRBV2,TRBJ1-5,-,CASTTEYSNQPQHF,TGTGCCAGCACGACAGAGTATAGCAATCAGCCCCAGCATTTT
TRBD2,16,TRBV7-9,TRBJ2-3,few,CASSLDGSGRSDTQYF,TGTGCCAGCAGCTTAGACGGTAGCGGGAGATCAGATACGCAGTATTTT
TRBD1,15,TRBV3-1/TRBV3-2,TRBJ1-6,-,CASSEQGADRGPLHF,TGTGCCAGCAGCGAGCAGGGGGCCGATCGGGGACCCCTCCACTTT
-,14,TRBV5-1,TRBJ2-2,-,CASSLITNTGELFF,TGCGCCAGCAGCTTGATAACGAACACCGGGGAGCTGTTTTTT
TRBD1,14,TRBV3-1/TRBV3-2,TRBJ2-7,-,CASSQTGVDYEQYF,TGTGCCAGCAGCCAGACAGGGGTCGACTACGAGCAGTACTTC